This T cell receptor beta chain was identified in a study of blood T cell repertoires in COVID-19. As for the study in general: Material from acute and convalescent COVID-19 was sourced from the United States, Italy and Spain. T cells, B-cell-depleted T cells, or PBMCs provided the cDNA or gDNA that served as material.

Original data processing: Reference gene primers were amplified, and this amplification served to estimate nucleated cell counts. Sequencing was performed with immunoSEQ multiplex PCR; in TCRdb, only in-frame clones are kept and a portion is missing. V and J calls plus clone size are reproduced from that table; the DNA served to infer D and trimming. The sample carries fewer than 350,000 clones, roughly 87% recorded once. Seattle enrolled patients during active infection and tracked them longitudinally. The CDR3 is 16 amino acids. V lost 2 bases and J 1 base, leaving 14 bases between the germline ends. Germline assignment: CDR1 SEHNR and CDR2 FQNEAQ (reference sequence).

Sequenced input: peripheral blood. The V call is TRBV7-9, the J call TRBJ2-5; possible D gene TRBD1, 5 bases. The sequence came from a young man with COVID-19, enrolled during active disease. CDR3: CASSLKGLGRQETQYF. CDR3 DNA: TGTGCCAGCAGCTTAAAGGGGCTAGGTCGCCAAGAGACCCAGTACTTC.